This T cell receptor (beta chain) was observed in a study of CD8+CD57+ T cells in acquired aplastic anemia (dated by TCRdb to the late 2010s). About the investigation overall: A mean of about 3 ug of DNA, ranging from about 0.19 to 27.4 ug, was extracted from sorted CD4+ and CD8+ cells. CD8+CD57+ expansion was defined as a frequency above the mean frequency observed in healthy subjects. Overall study outcomes, separate from this receptor: Some 30 CD8+ CDR3 sequences were shared between patients and controls but appeared highly expressed in patients and within their immunodominant clones. Patients and healthy controls showed no significant difference in CD8+ Simpson's diversity (P=0.060).

A note on this clonotype: No antigen is known for it. Nothing much larger sits one base from this clone, and base qualities are not available.

Profiling of TCR beta VDJ combinations and CDR3 sequences used genomic DNA as the template. TCR repertoire sequencing was run on an Illumina HiSeq 2000. The source study handled its data this way. Repertoire assessment relied on Simpson's diversity index, CDR3 size and DJ length profiles, and TRBV/TRBJ rearrangement plots. The most abundant DNA sequence in the deep sequencing data was taken as the immunodominant clone. CDR3 amino acid sequences were checked for sharing between subjects and were compared against published repertoires and the VDJdb database. The public reads were reanalyzed by TCRdb: fastp trimming at Q25, MiXCR alignment, in-frame beta chains only. When rows share a CDR3 protein, they turn into one entry using the most common DNA and genes. These V and J calls originate from TCRdb's pipeline instead of the authors' own analysis. The sample has about 58,000 distinct CDR3 sequences on record, 57% of them singletons. The leading ten clones occupy roughly 15% of the sample.

Expansion of CD8+CD57+ cells had been shown by flow cytometry in the patients chosen for sequencing. Every patient had a diagnosis of severe acquired aplastic anemia based on International Study of Aplastic Anemia and Agranulocytosis and Camitta criteria. Patients had received no therapy at the time of blood sampling. TCR repertoires of sorted CD4+ and CD8+ blood T cells from severe aplastic anemia patients and healthy subjects were deep-sequenced in the study. In the USA, patient enrollment took place under clinicaltrials.gov protocols 00001620, 01623167, 00001397, 00071045, 00081523 and 00961064. Ficoll-Paque density gradient centrifugation was used to isolate peripheral blood mononuclear cells. Before DNA was extracted, CD4+ and CD8+ T cells were sorted using either FACS or magnetic beads. Its CDR3 holds 15 amino acids, cysteine through phenylalanine. Only the CDR3 region is kept as DNA, spanning 45 bases read in frame from base 1. CDR1 and CDR2, per the germline V gene, are SGHTA and FQGNSA. From V the trimming removes 5 bases and from J it removes 5 bases, while the gene matches leave 7 bases of the junction unaccounted for.

The sequenced sample consisted of sorted CD4+, CD8+, or CD8+CD57+ T cells (not recorded which) from PBMCs. This TCR came from a human donor with aplastic anemia. The chain couples TRBV7-2 to TRBJ2-7; TRBD2 aligns with 12 central bases. The CDR3 protein: CASSQRLAGVNEQYF. The sequenced DNA is TGTGCCAGCAGCCAGCGACTAGCGGGGGTAAACGAGCAGTACTTC.